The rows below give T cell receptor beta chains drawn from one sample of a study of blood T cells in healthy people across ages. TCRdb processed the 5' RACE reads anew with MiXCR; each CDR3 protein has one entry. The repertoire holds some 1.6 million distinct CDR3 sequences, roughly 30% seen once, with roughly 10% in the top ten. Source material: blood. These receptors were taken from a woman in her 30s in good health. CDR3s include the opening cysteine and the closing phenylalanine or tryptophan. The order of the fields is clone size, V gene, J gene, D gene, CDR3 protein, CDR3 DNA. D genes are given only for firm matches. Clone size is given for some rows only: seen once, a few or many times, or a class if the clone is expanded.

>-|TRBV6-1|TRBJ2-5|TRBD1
CASTQGARGETQYF
TGTGCCAGCACACAGGGGGCGCGCGGGGAGACCCAGTACTTC
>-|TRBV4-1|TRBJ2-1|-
CASSQEVTRTYNEQFF
TGCGCCAGCAGCCAAGAGGTAACCAGGACTTACAATGAGCAGTTCTTC
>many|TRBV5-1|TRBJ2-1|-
CASSSDSSYNEQFF
TGTGCCAGCAGCTCGGACAGCTCCTACAATGAGCAGTTCTTC
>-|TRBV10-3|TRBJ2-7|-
CAINEEDYEQYF
TGTGCCATCAATGAAGAGGACTACGAGCAGTACTTC
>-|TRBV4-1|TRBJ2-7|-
CASSQGVGTSREQYF
TGCGCCAGCAGCCAAGGGGTCGGGACCAGCAGAGAGCAGTACTTC
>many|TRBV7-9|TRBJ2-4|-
CASQGPENIQYF
TGTGCCAGCCAGGGGCCGGAGAACATTCAGTACTTC
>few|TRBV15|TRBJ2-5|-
CASPQGPRVETQYF
TGTGCCAGCCCCCAGGGGCCTCGGGTAGAGACCCAGTACTTC
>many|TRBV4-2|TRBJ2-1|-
CASSQDEGYNEQFF
TGTGCCAGCAGCCAAGATGAGGGTTACAATGAGCAGTTCTTC
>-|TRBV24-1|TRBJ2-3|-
CATSPSGRPDTQYF
TGTGCCACCAGTCCGTCAGGCCGCCCAGATACGCAGTATTTT
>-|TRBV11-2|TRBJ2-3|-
CASSLVRLATDTQYF
TGTGCCAGCAGCTTAGTTAGGCTAGCTACAGATACGCAGTATTTT
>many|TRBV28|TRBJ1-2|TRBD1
CASSRDRVGYTF
TGTGCCAGCAGCCGGGACAGGGTTGGCTACACCTTC
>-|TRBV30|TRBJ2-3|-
CAGDLLESSRQYF
TGTGCCGGGGACCTTCTGGAGTCCTCGCGGCAGTATTTT
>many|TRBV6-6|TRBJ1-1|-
CASNDPPRGTEAFF
TGTGCCAGCAACGACCCCCCGAGAGGCACTGAAGCTTTCTTT
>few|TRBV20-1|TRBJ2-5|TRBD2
CSAPSGGRRETQYF
TGCAGTGCTCCTAGCGGGGGGAGGCGGGAGACCCAGTACTTC
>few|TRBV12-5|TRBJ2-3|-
CASGLDTKGHTDTQYF
TGTGCTAGTGGTTTGGACACTAAGGGACACACCGATACGCAGTATTTT
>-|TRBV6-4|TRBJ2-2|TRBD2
CASSPLRLAGGPSGNTGELFF
TGTGCCAGCAGCCCCCTCAGACTAGCGGGAGGGCCAAGTGGTAACACCGGGGAGCTGTTTTTT
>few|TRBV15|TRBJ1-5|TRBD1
CATSRDLRTGKNQPQHF
TGTGCCACCAGCAGAGACTTACGGACAGGGAAAAATCAGCCCCAGCATTTT
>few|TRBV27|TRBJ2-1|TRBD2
CASSLPGLAGAVYYNEQFF
TGTGCCAGCAGTCTCCCCGGACTAGCGGGAGCGGTGTATTACAATGAGCAGTTCTTC
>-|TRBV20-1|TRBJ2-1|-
CSASSRSSYNEQFF
TGCAGTGCTAGTTCCCGGAGCTCCTACAATGAGCAGTTCTTC
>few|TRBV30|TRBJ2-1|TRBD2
CAWSVVAGGPVEQFF
TGTGCCTGGAGTGTAGTAGCGGGAGGGCCCGTTGAGCAGTTCTTC
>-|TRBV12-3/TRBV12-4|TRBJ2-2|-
CASSLNGANTGELFF
TGTGCCAGCAGTTTGAACGGGGCGAACACCGGGGAGCTGTTTTTT
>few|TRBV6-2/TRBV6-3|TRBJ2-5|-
CASSYFRVEQYF
TGTGCCAGCAGTTACTTCCGCGTGGAGCAGTACTTC
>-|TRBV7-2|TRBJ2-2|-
CASSSRQDYTGELFF
TGTGCCAGCAGCTCTAGACAGGATTACACCGGGGAGCTGTTTTTT
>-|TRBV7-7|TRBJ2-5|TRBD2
CASSSLGAGGPETQYF
TGTGCCAGCAGCTCCCTGGGAGCGGGAGGGCCGGAGACCCAGTACTTC
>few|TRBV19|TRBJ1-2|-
CASSIAARGSYGYTF
TGTGCCAGTAGTATCGCGGCCAGGGGAAGCTATGGCTACACCTTC
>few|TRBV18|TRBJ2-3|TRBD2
CASSQLAGTSTDTQYF
TGTGCCAGCTCACAACTAGCGGGCACTAGCACAGATACGCAGTATTTT
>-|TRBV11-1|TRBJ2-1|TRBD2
CASSSRFGVGTTLYNEQFF
TGTGCCAGCAGTTCCCGGTTCGGGGTAGGGACTACCCTCTACAATGAGCAGTTCTTC